These T cell receptor beta chains were read from a single sample in a study of naive and memory T cell subsets. One entry per CDR3 protein results from TCRdb running MiXCR on the 5' RACE reads. The sample has about 48,000 distinct CDR3 sequences, 4.7% seen once; the top ten hold around 0.84%. All receptors come from a female donor in good health. The CDR3 runs from the conserved cysteine through the conserved F or W. Fields, in order: V gene, D gene, clone size, J gene, CDR3 length, CDR3 DNA, CDR3 protein. The D gene is left open where the match is weak. Size is stated as how often the clone was seen (once, few, many) or a class if it is expanded.

TRBV11-2	TRBD1	many	TRBJ2-1	16	TGTGCCAGCAGCGCGAAACAGGGGTCCTCCTACAATGAGCAGTTCTTC	CASSAKQGSSYNEQFF
TRBV20-1	TRBD2	many	TRBJ2-1	15	TGCAGTCGGGCGAACCTAGCGGGAGGTTCGAATGAGCAGTTCTTC	CSRANLAGGSNEQFF
TRBV19	.	many	TRBJ1-6	14	TGTGCCAGTAGGACAACAGGGTTCCGATCACCCCTCCACTTT	CASRTTGFRSPLHF
TRBV18	.	many	TRBJ2-5	13	TGTGCCAGCTCTCCGGGGTTACAAGAGACCCAGTACTTC	CASSPGLQETQYF
TRBV2	TRBD1	many	TRBJ1-1	15	TGTGCCAGCAGTGCCTTACAGGGGACCCCCACGTTGGCTTTCTTT	CASSALQGTPTLAFF
TRBV7-2	.	many	TRBJ1-1	16	TGTGCCAGCAGCTTAGGTTTAAAGGGGACGAACACTGAAGCTTTCTTT	CASSLGLKGTNTEAFF
TRBV7-2	.	many	TRBJ2-1	14	TGTGCCAGCAGCTCGCGGGGGCCGACGAATGAGCAGTTCTTC	CASSSRGPTNEQFF
TRBV5-1	.	many	TRBJ1-6	15	TGCGCCAGCAGCTTGGGAGAAGCAGAGAATTCACCCCTCCACTTT	CASSLGEAENSPLHF
TRBV7-6	.	many	TRBJ2-3	13	TGTGCCAGCAGCCTCGCGTCGACAGATACGCAGTATTTT	CASSLASTDTQYF
TRBV9	.	many	TRBJ2-7	14	TGTGCCAGCAGCGCTAGGGGTTCCTCCTACGAGCAGTACTTC	CASSARGSSYEQYF
TRBV7-2	TRBD1	many	TRBJ2-7	14	TGTGCCAGCAGCTTGGGGACAGCAGCCTACGAGCAGTACTTC	CASSLGTAAYEQYF
TRBV14	.	many	TRBJ2-7	14	TGTGCCAGCAGCCCTCAGGACAGCTACTACGAGCAGTACTTC	CASSPQDSYYEQYF
TRBV10-3	TRBD1	many	TRBJ2-3	15	TGTGCCATCAGGGGACAGGGCCTATCCACAGATACGCAGTATTTT	CAIRGQGLSTDTQYF
TRBV27	TRBD1	many	TRBJ1-2	13	TGTGCCAGCGGACTGACAGGGAACTATGGCTACACCTTC	CASGLTGNYGYTF
TRBV19	TRBD2	many	TRBJ2-1	15	TGTGCCAGTAGGGAGCGGGAGGGCCTCTTGTATGAGCAGTTCTTC	CASREREGLLYEQFF
TRBV6-2/TRBV6-3	.	many	TRBJ1-5	15	TGTGCCAGCAGGGGTTGGACTGGGGCAAATCAGCCCCAGCATTTT	CASRGWTGANQPQHF